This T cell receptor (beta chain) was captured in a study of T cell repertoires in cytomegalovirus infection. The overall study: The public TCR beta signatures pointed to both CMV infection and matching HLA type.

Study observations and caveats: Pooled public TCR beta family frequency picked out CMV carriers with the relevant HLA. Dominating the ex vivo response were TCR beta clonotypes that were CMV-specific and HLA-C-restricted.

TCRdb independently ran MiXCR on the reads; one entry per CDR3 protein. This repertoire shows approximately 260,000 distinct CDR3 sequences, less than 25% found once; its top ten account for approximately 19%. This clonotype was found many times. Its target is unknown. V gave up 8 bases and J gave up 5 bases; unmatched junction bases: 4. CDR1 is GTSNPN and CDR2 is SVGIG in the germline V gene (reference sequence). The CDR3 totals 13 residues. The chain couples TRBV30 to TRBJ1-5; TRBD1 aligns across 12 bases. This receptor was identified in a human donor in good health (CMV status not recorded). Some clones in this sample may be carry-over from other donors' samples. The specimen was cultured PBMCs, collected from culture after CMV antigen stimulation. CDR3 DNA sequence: TGTGCCGGCGGGACAGGGGGCTATCAGCCCCAGCATTTT. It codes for CAGGTGGYQPQHF.